This T cell receptor beta chain emerged from a study of CD8 T cells in Susac syndrome (dated by TCRdb to between 2019 and 2020). Looking at the study overall: Repertoire sequencing was used to test whether CD8+ T cell activation and differentiation in Susac syndrome was antigen driven. General findings and caveats noted by the study authors: The number of individuals in the TCR sequencing and HLA analysis was recognized as being relatively small.

For this clonotype: The antigen it recognizes is unknown. Per-base qualities were not stored, and no clone one base away is much larger.

RNA was extracted using the RNeasy kit, and roughly 0.45 to 1 ug of the RNA was reverse transcribed with random hexamers. The immunoSEQ multiplex PCR assay, covering 54 Vbeta and 13 Jbeta segments, was used to amplify TCR beta CDR3 regions. Bias from PCR amplification was corrected by using a synthetic template baseline for primer optimization and for computational correction. The original methods were these. Only productive sequences were kept, with reads annotated to V, D and J genes according to IMGT and analyzed in immunoSEQ Analyzer. To calculate clonality, Shannon entropy was normalized by log2 of the number of productive unique sequences and then subtracted from one. For each patient and control, public and private clones were evaluated among the 100 most prevalent clones. Susac-specific clones were defined as absent from healthy and MS cohorts, about 1,000 published viral clones and other ImmuneACCESS disease sequences. TCRdb trimmed public reads at Q25 via fastp, called clones via MiXCR and kept in-frame beta chains. Each CDR3 protein gets just one entry, which takes the most common genes and DNA from the rows behind it. The V and J calls come from TCRdb's annotation, not from the publication. The table for this sample lists about 170,000 distinct CDR3 sequences; approximately 94% of them were counted only once. Jointly, the top ten make up approximately 0.09% of the sample.

Peripheral blood CD8+ and CD4+ T cells from healthy donors, Susac syndrome patients and multiple sclerosis patients were profiled using high-throughput TCR beta sequencing. Treatment-naive patients with stable or active relapsing-remitting disease fulfilling revised McDonald criteria were used as multiple sclerosis controls. Bulk CD8+ and CD4+ T cells were purified magnetically by negative isolation, whereas CD8+ TEMRA cells were enriched by FACS. Blood was drawn into EDTA tubes, processed within 24 hours, and PBMCs were isolated by density gradient centrifugation. PBMCs intended for TCR sequencing were frozen in liquid nitrogen and were later thawed in a 37 degrees C water bath. The sorted or isolated CD4+, CD8+ and CD8+ TEMRA cells reached a purity of at least 90%. V is pared back by 0 bases and J by 7 bases, with 13 bases lying between the germline termini. CDR1 MNHEY and CDR2 SVGAGI are derived from the germline V gene. The CDR3 sequence holds 14 residues, the cysteine and phenylalanine included. Only the CDR3 part of the read is kept: 42 bases, read in frame from the first base.

The chain is made from TRBV6-5 and TRBJ2-7; no D gene is confidently identified. Material: CD4+ T cells from PBMCs. This sequence originates from a human donor with multiple sclerosis. This receptor has the CDR3 CASSYSNRFGEQYF. The nucleotides are TGTGCCAGCAGTTACTCGAACAGATTCGGAGAGCAGTACTTC.